This TCR beta chain was retrieved from a study of shared clonotypes between healthy human individuals. The CDR3 runs 16 residues. Germline CDR1 SGHTA, CDR2 FQGNSA. J was trimmed by 1 base and V by 10 bases; bases with no gene match: 12. Profiled with immunoSEQ multiplex PCR; TCRdb holds only in-frame clones, not every one. The sample has 2,500,000 or so clones; over 85% are singletons. Concerning this clone: Its antigen is currently unknown.

The donors were adults (healthy and HIV-negative) with no recent acute infections or vaccinations. Findings and limits, study-wide: Across subsets, estimated richness was generally greater for naive than for memory populations. Non-shared clonotypes were found to have lower generation probabilities than the clonotypes that were shared by all four of the sorted-subset donors. Depth of sequencing was expected to influence donor clonotype sharing.

This clonotype was sampled from a man aged 18 to 30 in good health. Some clones in this sample may be carry-over from other donors' samples. The chain employs TRBV7-2 and TRBJ2-2; TRBD2 agrees at 7 bases. Sequencing was carried out using naive CD4+ T cells from PBMCs. Subset defined: CD45RA+ positively selected. CDR3 DNA sequence: TGTGCCACCCCAAAGGGAGGCGGGAGGAACACCGGGGAGCTGTTTTTT. Its translation: CATPKGGGRNTGELFF.